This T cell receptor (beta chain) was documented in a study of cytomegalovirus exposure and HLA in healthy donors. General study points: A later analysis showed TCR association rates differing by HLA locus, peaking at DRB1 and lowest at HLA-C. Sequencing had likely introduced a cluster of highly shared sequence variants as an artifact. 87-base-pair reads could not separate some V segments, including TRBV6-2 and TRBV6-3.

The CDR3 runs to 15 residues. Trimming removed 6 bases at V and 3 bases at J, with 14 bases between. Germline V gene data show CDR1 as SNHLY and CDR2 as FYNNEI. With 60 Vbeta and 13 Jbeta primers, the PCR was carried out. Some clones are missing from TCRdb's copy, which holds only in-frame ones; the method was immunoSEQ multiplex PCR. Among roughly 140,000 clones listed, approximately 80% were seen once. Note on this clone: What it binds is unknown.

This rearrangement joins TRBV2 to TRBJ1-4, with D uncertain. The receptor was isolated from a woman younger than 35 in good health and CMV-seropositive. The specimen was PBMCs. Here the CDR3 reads CASSTNSRANEKLFF. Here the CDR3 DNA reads TGTGCCAGCAGCACAAACTCGAGGGCTAATGAAAAACTGTTTTTT.